This T cell receptor (beta chain) was found in a study of vaccination effects on CD4 cells after COVID-19. Overall study results and limits: There was only 1 of 255 vaccine-induced clones in healthy vaccinees that cross-reacted with common cold coronaviruses. Limitations: small convalescent group and missing early post-infection timepoints.

As to this clone: Its antigen is not known. An end of the junction differs from the germline gene, which may be a read error.

Assay: immunoSEQ multiplex PCR; the TCRdb copy retains only in-frame clones and omits some. This table holds tens of thousands of clones, about 70% found once. With the ViraFEST assay, the study expanded antigen-specific CD4+ T cells using viral peptide pools, then sequenced them. The culture ran for nine to ten days, and then CD4+ T cells were isolated. Every participant took two doses of the BNT162b2 or mRNA-1273 vaccine. The source is a human donor who received a COVID-19 vaccine. Sequenced material: CD4+ T cells from PBMCs cultured with HCoV-229E spike peptides, taken after COVID-19 vaccination.

This chain's CDR3 is CASSSDRDISHF. The CDR3 DNA sequence: TGTGCCAGCTCATCAGATCGGGACATATCTCACTTC. This chain links TRBV18 with TRBJ2-5; tentative D call: TRBD1 (6 bases). This CDR3 contains 12 residues. CDR1 and CDR2 (germline): KGHSH, LQKENI.